This is a list of T cell receptor beta chains from one sample in a study of blood T cells in healthy people across ages. One entry per CDR3 protein results from TCRdb running MiXCR on the 5' RACE reads. The sample includes more than 700,000 distinct CDR3 sequences, about 48% seen only once; the top ten take about 42%. Sequencing used blood. Source of these receptors: a man of 80 years or more in good health. CDR3s include the opening cysteine and the closing phenylalanine or tryptophan. The D gene is left open where the match is weak. The listing skips clone size in some rows; elsewhere it reads once, few, many or a size class.

>-|few|TRBV13|TRBJ2-7
TGTGCCAGCAGCCGCCGGACCAAACCGGCCGAGCAGTACTTC
CASSRRTKPAEQYF
>TRBD1|-|TRBV9|TRBJ2-7
TGTGCCAGCAGCGTAGCCGACAGGGTCAGAGAGCAGTACTTC
CASSVADRVREQYF
>-|-|TRBV7-2|TRBJ1-1
TGTGCCAGCAGCCCAGCAGGGTTTAGGGAAGCTTTCTTT
CASSPAGFREAFF
>-|few|TRBV9|TRBJ2-2
TGTGCCAGCAGCGTTGACGGGTTTGTCACCGGGGAGCTGTTTTTT
CASSVDGFVTGELFF
>-|-|TRBV19|TRBJ2-5
TGTGCCAGCCACGGAGGAAATGAGCAGTACTTC
CASHGGNEQYF
>-|few|TRBV11-2|TRBJ2-1
TGTGCCAGCAGCTTGGTGTATTACAATGAGCAGTTCTTC
CASSLVYYNEQFF
>-|many|TRBV20-1|TRBJ2-3
TGCAGTGCCCCGACCACCCCCGGCGGGGATACGCAGTATTTT
CSAPTTPGGDTQYF
>-|-|TRBV3-1|TRBJ1-2
TGTGCCAGCAGCCAGCCGCGCGGGGGAGTAAATGGCTACACCTTC
CASSQPRGGVNGYTF
>TRBD1|-|TRBV20-1|TRBJ1-6
TGCAGTGCTAGATTTCCGGGACAGGGAAATTCACCCCTCCACTTT
CSARFPGQGNSPLHF
>-|-|TRBV11-2|TRBJ2-1
TGTGCCAGCAGCGGCCGGGACCCTTACAATGAGCAGTTCTTC
CASSGRDPYNEQFF
>-|-|TRBV6-5|TRBJ2-4
TGTGCCAGCAGTTCCAGAGAACTAGCCAAAAACACTCAGTACTTC
CASSSRELAKNTQYF
>TRBD1|-|TRBV20-1|TRBJ1-1
TGCAGTGCCCCGGACAGGGTGAACACTGAAGCTTTCTTT
CSAPDRVNTEAFF
>-|-|TRBV27|TRBJ1-5
TGTGCCAGCAGTCCCGCCAACCGGGCCTCCAATCAGCCCCAGCATTTT
CASSPANRASNQPQHF
>-|once|TRBV5-6|TRBJ2-3
TGTGCCAGCAGCTTCTTGGACATCGGAGATACGCAGTATTTT
CASSFLDIGDTQYF
>-|-|TRBV20-1|TRBJ2-7
TGCAGTGCTAGAGCGTGGCGGGAATCCTCCTACGAGCAGTACTTC
CSARAWRESSYEQYF
>TRBD1|few|TRBV18|TRBJ2-1
TGTGCCAGCTCTCCCCCGACAGGGAGTGCTGGCAATGAGCAGTTCTTC
CASSPPTGSAGNEQFF
>-|-|TRBV7-9|TRBJ1-2
TGTGCCAGCAGCTTAGTAGGGCCGAAGGGCGGCGGCTATGGCTACACCTTC
CASSLVGPKGGGYGYTF
>TRBD2|-|TRBV9|TRBJ2-1
TGTGCCAGCAGCGCCACACTAGCGGGGGGAACCTACAATGAGCAGTTCTTC
CASSATLAGGTYNEQFF
>TRBD2|-|TRBV25-1|TRBJ2-1
TGTGCCAGCAGTGAATGGGGACTAGCGGGGGGCGCGGAGCAGTTCTTC
CASSEWGLAGGAEQFF
>-|-|TRBV12-1|TRBJ2-7
TGTGCCAGCAGCTCCTGTCGGGGCCTCTCCTACGAGCAGTACTTC
CASSSCRGLSYEQYF
>-|few|TRBV2|TRBJ1-6
TGTGCCAGCAAGTTTGAGGTGGGCTCCTATAATTCACCCCTCCACTTT
CASKFEVGSYNSPLHF
>-|few|TRBV4-1|TRBJ2-7
TGCGCCAGCAGCCAAGATGGCAGGGGCAACGAGCAGTACTTC
CASSQDGRGNEQYF
>-|once|TRBV7-2|TRBJ1-6
TGTGCCAGCAGCTTATTCTATAATTCACCCCTCCACTTT
CASSLFYNSPLHF
>-|-|TRBV6-2/TRBV6-3|TRBJ2-7
TGTGCCAGCAGTTATTGGGACCTTTACGAGCAGTACTTC
CASSYWDLYEQYF
>TRBD2|once|TRBV28|TRBJ2-1
TGTGCCAGCGCAAGGGAACTAGCGGGACGTGAGCAGTTCTTC
CASARELAGREQFF
>TRBD2|-|TRBV4-2|TRBJ2-5
TGTGCCAGCAGCCAAGTCTACGGGACTAGCGGGAGGGCCGCTCAAGAGACCCAGTACTTC
CASSQVYGTSGRAAQETQYF